Each of the 5 T cell receptor beta chains below was sequenced from the same sample in a study of blood T cell repertoires in COVID-19. TCRdb's copy holds only in-frame clones and misses some; the assay was immunoSEQ multiplex PCR. The data show more than 35,000 clones, 75% to 85% seen once. Sequencing was performed on peripheral blood. These receptors all stem from a human donor in a cohort sampled during active COVID-19.

Here the CDR3 reads CASSWGDRGKPTTSGNTIYF. CDR3 bases: TGCGCCAGCAGCTGGGGCGACAGGGGAAAACCCACGACCTCTGGAAACACCATATATTTT. The V and J genes are TRBV5-1 and TRBJ1-3, with 8 bases aligning to TRBD1. V lost 3 bases and J lost 0; bases outside the gene matches: 17. The CDR3 is made up of 20 amino acids. Germline CDR1 is SGHRS and CDR2 is YFSETQ.

The J gene is TRBJ1-1, the V gene TRBV6-5, with 9 bases lining up with TRBD1. The V gene's germline CDR1 is MNHEY and CDR2 SVGAGI. The CDR3 extends over 12 amino acids. Germline trimming cut 8 bases from V and 4 bases from J; bases unmatched to any gene: 2. The CDR3 region is CASGTGTTEAFF. The CDR3 bases are TGTGCCAGCGGGACAGGGACCACTGAAGCTTTCTTT.

The rearrangement uses TRBV7-9 and TRBJ2-3, with D uncertain. The germline V gene has CDR1 SEHNR and CDR2 FQNEAQ (reference sequence). Deletions cut 5 bases from V and 4 bases from J, with 13 bases between. The CDR3 covers 14 residues. The CDR3 region is CASSPLSASDTQYF. In nucleotides, the CDR3 is TGTGCCAGCAGCCCACTTTCCGCGTCAGATACGCAGTATTTT.

V usage is TRBV6-1 and J usage is TRBJ2-1, with TRBD1 as a possible D gene (6 bases). Trimming removed 4 bases at V and 7 bases at J, with 23 bases between. CDR1 is MNHNS and CDR2 is SASEGT in the germline V gene. CDR3 length: 17 residues. The CDR3 reads CASSGPSGHLAMNEQFF. The CDR3 DNA sequence: TGTGCCAGCAGTGGCCCATCGGGACACCTCGCTATGAATGAGCAGTTCTTC.

The V gene is TRBV2, the J gene TRBJ1-5; TRBD1 matches at 7 bases. The CDR3 covers 14 residues. Germline V lookup: CDR1 SNHLY, CDR2 FYNNEI. After removal of 6 bases from V and 3 bases from J, the junction contained 5 bases not matched to a gene. CDR3 in DNA: TGTGCCAGCAGATCCGGGACAGCCAATCAGCCCCAGCATTTT. Protein sequence: CASRSGTANQPQHF.